The entry below describes one T cell receptor (beta chain). The antigen remains unidentified. This record belongs to a study of regulatory T cells in long-lasting Graves disease. The germline gives CDR1 DFQATT, CDR2 SNEGSKA (reference sequence). V gave up 3 bases and J gave up 6 bases, with 12 bases separating them. The CDR3 contains 14 residues. The time point denotes: persistent/refractory GD, antithyroid drugs over 5 years with positive TRAb. Extracted PBMC RNA gave rise to the TCR library. Notes on the study in general: Possibly, too few samples lowered accuracy.

Sequencing libraries for TCR beta were prepared with iRepertoire HTBI primers and Arm-PCR of CDR3 regions. TCRdb fed the multiplex PCR reads into MiXCR, producing one record per CDR3 protein. In the table there are some 430,000 distinct CDR3 sequences, about a fifth of which are singletons. Sample: peripheral blood mononuclear cells (PBMCs), taken when the disease was refractory, from a patient treated with antithyroid drugs. The sequence was collected from a female donor with Graves disease. The chain employs TRBV20-1 and TRBJ1-6; perhaps TRBD1 as D (5 bases). The chain's CDR3 is CSAREGPPNSPLHF. The DNA for the CDR3 is TGCAGTGCTAGGGAGGGGCCACCTAATTCACCCCTCCACTTT.